Listed here are 8 T cell receptor beta chains from one sample, sequenced in a study of blood T cell repertoires in COVID-19 (TCRdb year 2020). Receptor amplification or capture employed the immunoSEQ multiplex PCR assay. In TCRdb, the immuneACCESS table is reduced to in-frame sequences with V and J assigned. These tables do not hold every clone; where another copy was compared, an unresolved V gene accounts for under half, and the others remain unexplained. This sample is represented by fewer than 45,000 clones; more than 90% of them were singletons. 4.5% to 7% of the sample lies in the top ten. The sequenced material came from peripheral blood. The origin of the receptors is a human donor in a cohort sampled during active COVID-19.

The V and J genes are TRBV10-3 and TRBJ2-5, with TRBD2 identical over 7 bases. Germline V gene data show CDR1 as ENHRY and CDR2 as SYGVKD. V lost 5 bases, J lost 5 bases, and 5 bases stayed unmatched. The CDR3 is 13 amino acids. The chain's CDR3 is CAISPPGGETQYF. The CDR3 DNA is TGTGCCATCAGTCCCCCCGGGGGGGAGACCCAGTACTTC.

V usage is TRBV27 and J usage is TRBJ2-5; 11 nucleotides match TRBD2. The CDR3 is 16 amino acids. Losses at the gene ends were 2 bases for V and 1 base for J; bases not matched to a gene: 3. Germline CDR1 MNHEY, CDR2 SMNVEV (reference sequence). CDR3 sequence: CASSLLAGGPQETQYF. CDR3 DNA sequence: TGTGCCAGCAGTTTACTAGCGGGGGGACCCCAAGAGACCCAGTACTTC.

The chain employs TRBV20-1 and TRBJ2-7; TRBD1 agrees at 7 bases. J lost 5 bases, V lost 3 bases, and 10 bases had no gene match. CDR3 length equals 14 residues. The germline V gene has CDR1 DFQATT and CDR2 SNEGSKA (reference sequence). The CDR3 bases are TGCAGTGCTAGTGAGAGCAGGGGGAGACACGAGCAGTACTTC. This sequence encodes CSASESRGRHEQYF.

V gene TRBV7-2 combines with J gene TRBJ1-1; D may be TRBD1 (5 bases). The CDR3 is 13 amino acids. Trimming cost V 4 bases and J 8 bases, with 14 bases left between them. CDR1 and CDR2 from the germline V gene are SGHTA and FQGNSA. CDR3 sequence (DNA): TGTGCCAGCAGCTCTTCATGGGGCGTGGAAGCTTTCTTT. Its translation: CASSSSWGVEAFF.

J is TRBJ2-3 and V is TRBV27, with 11 positions matching TRBD1. The CDR3 consists of 14 residues. V lost 6 bases and J lost 8; bases outside the gene matches: 7. Germline V lookup: CDR1 MNHEY, CDR2 SMNVEV (reference sequence). Here the CDR3 DNA reads TGTGCCAGCAGGGGGACAGGGGGTTTCCGTACGCAGTATTTT. Translated: CASRGTGGFRTQYF.

The J gene is TRBJ2-2, the V gene TRBV18; D possibly corresponds to TRBD2 (5 bases). Germline lookup yields CDR1 KGHSH and CDR2 LQKENI. The ends were cut back, 2 bases at V and 7 bases at J, with 14 bases in the middle. The CDR3 runs to 15 residues. The CDR3: CASSPELGVSGELFF. The CDR3 bases are TGTGCCAGCTCACCAGAGCTGGGAGTGAGCGGGGAGCTGTTTTTT.

The chain carries TRBV9 and TRBJ1-3, with a weak D call TRBD1 (5 bases). Germline-derived CDR1 and CDR2 are SGDLS and YYNGEE. The V and J ends lost 4 bases and 2 bases respectively, with 16 bases between them. The CDR3 totals 16 residues. The CDR3 region is CASSPTAGTTGNTIYF. CDR3 DNA sequence: TGTGCCAGCAGCCCCACTGCAGGGACTACTGGAAACACCATATATTTT.

The chain uses TRBV7-8 and TRBJ1-5, with D tentatively TRBD1 (5 bases). Between the trimmed V and J ends, which lost 1 base and 6 bases, there was a span of 10 bases. Germline CDR1 is SGHVS and CDR2 is FQNEAQ. This CDR3 is built from 14 residues. The CDR3 protein is CASSLGQGAQPQHF. DNA for the CDR3: TGTGCCAGCAGCTTAGGGCAGGGTGCTCAGCCCCAGCATTTT.